What follows are 6 T cell receptor beta chains derived from one specimen sequenced in a study of cytomegalovirus exposure and HLA in healthy donors. 60 Vbeta and 13 Jbeta primers were used in PCR. Produced via immunoSEQ multiplex PCR; TCRdb's table is partial and in-frame only. The data show under 200,000 clones, roughly 85% seen once. The material sequenced was PBMCs. These receptors were collected from a woman in her forties in good health and CMV-seronegative.

The chain uses TRBV7-2 and TRBJ2-7; no clear D. Germline loops: CDR1 SGHTA, CDR2 FQGNSA. This CDR3 comprises 15 residues. V was clipped by 0 bases and J by 3 bases, with 12 bases between them. The chain's CDR3 is CASSLAVRPGYEQYF. The CDR3 nucleotides read TGTGCCAGCAGCTTAGCGGTCCGGCCGGGCTACGAGCAGTACTTC.

This chain joins TRBV28 and TRBJ2-1; no definite D call. The CDR3 sequence is 12 residues long. V was shortened by 7 bases and J by 5 bases, with 9 bases between the two germline ends. Germline lookup yields CDR1 MDHEN and CDR2 SYDVKM. CDR3 protein: CASTHPDNEQFF. Here the CDR3 DNA reads TGTGCCAGCACCCACCCGGACAATGAGCAGTTCTTC.

This clone was seen once. This chain uses TRBV5-4 with TRBJ1-1; D perhaps matches TRBD1 (5 bases). Germline V CDR1 and CDR2: SGHNT, YYREEE (reference sequence). V was trimmed by 0 bases and J by 0 bases, leaving 9 bases between them. The CDR3 is 15 amino acids. CDR3 amino acids: CASSLGGGMNTEAFF. In DNA form, the CDR3 reads TGTGCCAGCAGCTTGGGTGGGGGGATGAACACTGAAGCTTTCTTT.

The genes are TRBV5-3 and TRBJ1-1, with D perhaps TRBD1 (6 bases). TRBV5-3 counts as an open reading frame of uncertain function. CDR3 length equals 14 residues. V gave up 0 bases and J gave up 4 bases, with 10 bases separating them. Here the CDR3 reads CARSLETGITEAFF. The DNA for the CDR3 is TGTGCCAGAAGCTTGGAAACAGGGATCACTGAAGCTTTCTTT.

The chain has TRBV2 and TRBJ2-1, with 7 bases lining up with TRBD2. The CDR3 is 16 residues long. Trimming removed 0 bases from V and 12 bases from J; junction bases left unmatched: 14. CDR1 is SNHLY, CDR2 FYNNEI, per germline. CDR3 amino acids: CASSEARSGGGFGQFF. The CDR3 DNA follows: TGTGCCAGCAGTGAAGCGCGGTCGGGGGGTGGGTTCGGGCAGTTCTTC.

The CDR3 loop reads CASRSRSTGGFGYTF. CDR3 DNA sequence: TGTGCCAGCAGAAGCCGGTCGACAGGGGGCTTTGGCTACACCTTC. The rearrangement joins TRBV6-6 to TRBJ1-2; 10 bases map to TRBD1. CDR1 and CDR2 (germline): MNHNY, SVGAGI (reference sequence). This CDR3 is 15 amino acids long. The V segment lost 6 bases and the J segment 7 bases; nucleotides outside the gene matches: 11.